The T cell receptor (beta chain) described here comes from a study of CD8+ T cells in alopecia areata. Study-level findings and limits: Relative to mice, TCR sharing across patients was less clear, a difference possibly HLA-related. Higher clonality was seen in lesional scalp than in normal scalp, especially in alopecia totalis/universalis.

As concerns this clone: What it binds is unknown.

Sampling of alopecia areata patients yielded lesional scalp punch biopsies as well as peripheral blood. The V gene lost 2 bases and the J gene lost 0 bases, with 14 bases spanning the gap. The length of the CDR3 is 17 residues. The germline V gene has CDR1 SNHLY and CDR2 FYNNEI. Extracted RNA was reverse transcribed into cDNA, the sequencing template. TCRdb's table, derived via immunoSEQ multiplex PCR, lists solely in-frame clones and lacks some. In the table there are around 120,000 clones, 40% to 55% of which are singletons. The receptor's source is a human donor with alopecia areata. The genes are TRBV2 and TRBJ2-4, with D possibly being TRBD2 (5 bases). Material: NKG2D-low CD8+ T cells sorted from blood. The CDR3 reads CASSEFGGSIAKNIQYF. Here the CDR3 DNA reads TGTGCCAGCAGTGAATTTGGTGGGAGTATAGCCAAAAACATTCAGTACTTC. Using reference TRBV2 and TRBJ2-4 for the parts outside the CDR3, the full variable domain is EPEVTQTPSHQVTQMGQEVILRCVPISNHLYFYWYRQILGQKVEFLVSFYNNEISEKSEIFDDQFSVERPDGSNFTLKIRSTKLEDSAMYFCASSEFGGSIAKNIQYFGAGTRLSVL.